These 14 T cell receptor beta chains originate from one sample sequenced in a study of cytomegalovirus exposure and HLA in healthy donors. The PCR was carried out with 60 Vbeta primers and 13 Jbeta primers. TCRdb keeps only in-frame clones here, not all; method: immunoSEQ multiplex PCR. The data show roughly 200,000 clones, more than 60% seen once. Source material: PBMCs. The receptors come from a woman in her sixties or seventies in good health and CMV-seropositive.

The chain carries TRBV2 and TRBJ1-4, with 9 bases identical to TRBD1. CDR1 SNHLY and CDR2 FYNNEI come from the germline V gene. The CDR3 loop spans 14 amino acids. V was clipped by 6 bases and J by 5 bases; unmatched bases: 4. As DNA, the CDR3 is TGTGCCAGCAGCGCAACAGGGGGCAATGAAAAACTGTTTTTT. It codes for CASSATGGNEKLFF.

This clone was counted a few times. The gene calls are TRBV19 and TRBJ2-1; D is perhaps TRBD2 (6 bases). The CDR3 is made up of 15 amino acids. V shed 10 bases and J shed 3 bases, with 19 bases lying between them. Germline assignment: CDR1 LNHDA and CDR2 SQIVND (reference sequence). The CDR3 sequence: CATTKPGVGYNEQFF. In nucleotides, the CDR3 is TGTGCCACCACTAAACCGGGAGTGGGCTACAATGAGCAGTTCTTC. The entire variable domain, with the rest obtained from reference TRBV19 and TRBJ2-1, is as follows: DGGITQSPKYLFRKEGQNVTLSCEQNLNHDAMYWYRQDPGQGLRLIYYSQIVNDFQKGDIAEGYSVSREKKESFPLTVTSAQKNPTAFYLCATTKPGVGYNEQFFGPGTRLTVL.

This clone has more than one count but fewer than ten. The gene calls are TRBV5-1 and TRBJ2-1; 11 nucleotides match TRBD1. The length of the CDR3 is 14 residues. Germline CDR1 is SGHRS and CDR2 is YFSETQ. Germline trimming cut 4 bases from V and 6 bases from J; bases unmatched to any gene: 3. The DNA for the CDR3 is TGCGCCAGCAGCGCCGGGACAGGGGGCAATGAGCAGTTCTTC. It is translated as CASSAGTGGNEQFF.

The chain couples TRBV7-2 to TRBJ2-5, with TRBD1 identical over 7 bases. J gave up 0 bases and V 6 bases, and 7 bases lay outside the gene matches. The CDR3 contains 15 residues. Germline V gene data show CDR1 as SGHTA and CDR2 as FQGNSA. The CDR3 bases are TGTGCCAGCAGTTACAGGGGAAGGGACCAAGAGACCCAGTACTTC. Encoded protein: CASSYRGRDQETQYF.

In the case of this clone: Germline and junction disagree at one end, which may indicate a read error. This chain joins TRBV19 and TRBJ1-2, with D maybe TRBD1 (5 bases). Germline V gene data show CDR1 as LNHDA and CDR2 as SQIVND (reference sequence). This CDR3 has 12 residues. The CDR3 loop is CASSPVGGFTAF. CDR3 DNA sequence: TGTGCCAGTAGTCCGGTCGGGGGTTTTACGGCCTTC. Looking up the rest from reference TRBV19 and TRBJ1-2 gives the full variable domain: DGGITQSPKYLFRKEGQNVTLSCEQNLNHDAMYWYRQDPGQGLRLIYYSQIVNDFQKGDIAEGYSVSREKKESFPLTVTSAQKNPTAFYLCASSPVGGFTAFGSGTRLTVV.

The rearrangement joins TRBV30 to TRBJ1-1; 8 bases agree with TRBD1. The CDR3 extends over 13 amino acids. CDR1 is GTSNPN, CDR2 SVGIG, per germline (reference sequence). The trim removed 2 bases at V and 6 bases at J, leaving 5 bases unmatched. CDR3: CAWSQQGGAEAFF. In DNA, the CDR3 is TGTGCCTGGAGTCAACAGGGGGGCGCTGAAGCTTTCTTT.

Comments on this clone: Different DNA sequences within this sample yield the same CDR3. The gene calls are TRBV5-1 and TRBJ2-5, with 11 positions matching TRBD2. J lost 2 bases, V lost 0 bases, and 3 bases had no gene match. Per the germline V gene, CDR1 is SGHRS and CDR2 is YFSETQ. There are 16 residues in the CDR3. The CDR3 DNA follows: TGCGCCAGCAGCTTGGGGGCTAGCGGGGGGCAAGAGACCCAGTACTTC. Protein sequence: CASSLGASGGQETQYF.

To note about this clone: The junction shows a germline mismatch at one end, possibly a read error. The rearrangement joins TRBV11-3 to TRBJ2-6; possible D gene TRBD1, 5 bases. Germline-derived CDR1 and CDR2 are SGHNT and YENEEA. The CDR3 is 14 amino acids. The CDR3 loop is CASSPFYGANGLTF. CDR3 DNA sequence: TGTGCCAGCAGCCCCTTTTATGGGGCCAACGGCCTGACTTTC. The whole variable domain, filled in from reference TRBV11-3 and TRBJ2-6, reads EAGVVQSPRYKIIEKKQPVAFWCNPISGHNTLYWYLQNLGQGPELLIRYENEEAVDDSQLPKDRFSAERLKGVDSTLKIQPAELGDSAVYLCASSPFYGANGLTFGAGSRLTVL.

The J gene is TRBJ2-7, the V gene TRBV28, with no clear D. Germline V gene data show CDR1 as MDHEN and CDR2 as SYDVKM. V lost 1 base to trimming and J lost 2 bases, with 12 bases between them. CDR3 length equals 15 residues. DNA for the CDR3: TGTGCCAGCAGTTTATTAGGCGGAGAGGCCTACGAGCAGTACTTC. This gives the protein CASSLLGGEAYEQYF.

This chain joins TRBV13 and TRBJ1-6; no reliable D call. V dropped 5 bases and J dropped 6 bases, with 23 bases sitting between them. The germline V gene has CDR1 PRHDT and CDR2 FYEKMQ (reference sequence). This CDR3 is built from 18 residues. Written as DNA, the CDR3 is TGTGCCAGCAGCCTCCGTTTATCCTATGAGACGGGTAATTCACCCCTCCACTTT. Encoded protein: CASSLRLSYETGNSPLHF.

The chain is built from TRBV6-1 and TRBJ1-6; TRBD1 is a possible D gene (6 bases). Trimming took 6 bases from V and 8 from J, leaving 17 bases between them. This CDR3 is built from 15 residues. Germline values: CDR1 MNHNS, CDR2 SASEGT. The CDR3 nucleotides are TGTGCCAGCAGCAAGGGGGGGGCAAATTATTCACCCCTCCACTTT. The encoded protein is CASSKGGANYSPLHF.

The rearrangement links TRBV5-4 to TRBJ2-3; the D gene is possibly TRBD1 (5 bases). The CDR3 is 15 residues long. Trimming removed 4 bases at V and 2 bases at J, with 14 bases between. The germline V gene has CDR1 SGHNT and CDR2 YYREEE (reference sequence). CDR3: CASSPGQGYTDTQYF. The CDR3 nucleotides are TGTGCCAGCAGCCCCGGACAAGGTTACACAGATACGCAGTATTTT.

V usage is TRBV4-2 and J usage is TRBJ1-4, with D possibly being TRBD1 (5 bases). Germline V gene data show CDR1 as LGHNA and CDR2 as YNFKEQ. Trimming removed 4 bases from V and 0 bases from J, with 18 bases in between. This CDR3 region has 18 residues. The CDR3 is CASSRDVVMTATNEKLFF. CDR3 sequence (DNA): TGTGCCAGCAGCCGAGATGTGGTCATGACAGCAACTAATGAAAAACTGTTTTTT.

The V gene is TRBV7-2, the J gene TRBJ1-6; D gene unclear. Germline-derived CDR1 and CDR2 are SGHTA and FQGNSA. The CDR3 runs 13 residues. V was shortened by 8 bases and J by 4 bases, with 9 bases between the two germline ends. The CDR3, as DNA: TGTGCCAGCGAAGAGGGTTATAATTCACCCCTCCACTTT. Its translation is CASEEGYNSPLHF.